Given below is one T cell receptor (beta chain) in context. Its antigen is still unknown. This entry is derived from a study of T-cell memory formation after mild COVID-19. The overall study: Most TCR clusters belonged to a single donor. Findings and limits, study-wide: Shrinking CD4+ clones were chiefly CM and EM; CD8+ ones were chiefly EMRA.

The CDR3 has 16 amino acids. The V segment lost 0 bases and the J segment 0 bases; nucleotides outside the gene matches: 3. Germline CDR1 reads LGHDT; CDR2 reads YNNKEL (reference sequence). Sample barcodes and UMIs were carried by the TCR alpha and TCR beta cDNA libraries that 5'RACE generated with constant-segment primers. From the 5' RACE reads, TCRdb called clonotypes with MiXCR, one entry per CDR3 protein. Found here are fewer than 550,000 distinct CDR3 sequences, roughly 20% of them singletons; the top ten hold approximately 8.1%. The J gene is TRBJ2-7, the V gene TRBV3-1; TRBD2 matches at 9 bases. The source of this sequence is an adult woman who had mild COVID-19 (a few samples of this study predate the infection). Cell type and time point are not known. Material: PBMCs or a T cell subset sorted from them (not recorded which). CDR3 in amino acids: CASSQDSSGSSYEQYF. The DNA of the CDR3 is TGTGCCAGCAGCCAAGATAGTAGCGGGAGCTCCTACGAGCAGTACTTC.